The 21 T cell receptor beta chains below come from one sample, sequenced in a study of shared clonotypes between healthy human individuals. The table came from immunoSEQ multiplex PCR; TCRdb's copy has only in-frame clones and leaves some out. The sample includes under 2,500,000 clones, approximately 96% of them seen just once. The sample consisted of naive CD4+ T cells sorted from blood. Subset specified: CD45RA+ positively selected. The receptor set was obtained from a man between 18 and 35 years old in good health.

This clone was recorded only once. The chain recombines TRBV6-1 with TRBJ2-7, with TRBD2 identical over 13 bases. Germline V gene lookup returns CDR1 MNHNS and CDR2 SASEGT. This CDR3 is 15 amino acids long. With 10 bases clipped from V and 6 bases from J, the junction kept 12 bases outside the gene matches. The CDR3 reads CAISPGLAGVLEQYF. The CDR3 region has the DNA TGTGCCATCTCCCCTGGACTAGCGGGAGTTCTCGAGCAGTACTTC.

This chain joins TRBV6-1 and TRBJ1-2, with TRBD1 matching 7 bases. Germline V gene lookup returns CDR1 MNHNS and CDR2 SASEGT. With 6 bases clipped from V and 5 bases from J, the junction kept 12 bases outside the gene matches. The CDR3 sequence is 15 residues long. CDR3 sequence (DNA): TGTGCCAGCAGACAGGGGAGGGGGACGCGGTATGGCTACACCTTC. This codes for CASRQGRGTRYGYTF.

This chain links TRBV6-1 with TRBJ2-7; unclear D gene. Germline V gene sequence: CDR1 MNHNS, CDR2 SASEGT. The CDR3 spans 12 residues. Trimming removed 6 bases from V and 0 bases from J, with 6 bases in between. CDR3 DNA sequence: TGTGCCAGCAGCCACAACTCCTACGAGCAGTACTTC. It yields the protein CASSHNSYEQYF.

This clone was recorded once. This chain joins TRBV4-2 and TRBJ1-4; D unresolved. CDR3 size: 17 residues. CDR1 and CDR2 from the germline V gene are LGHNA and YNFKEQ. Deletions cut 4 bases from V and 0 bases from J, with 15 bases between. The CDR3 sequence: CASSPAHNRATNEKLFF. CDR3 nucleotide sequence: TGTGCCAGCAGCCCCGCCCATAATCGTGCAACTAATGAAAAACTGTTTTTT.

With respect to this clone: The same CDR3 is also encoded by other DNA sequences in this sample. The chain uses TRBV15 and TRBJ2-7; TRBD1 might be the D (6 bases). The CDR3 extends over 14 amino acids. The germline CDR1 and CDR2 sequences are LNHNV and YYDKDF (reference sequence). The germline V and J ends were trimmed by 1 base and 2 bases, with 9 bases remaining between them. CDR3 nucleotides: TGTGCCACCAGCAGAGTCGGGACAACCTACGAGCAGTACTTC. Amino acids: CATSRVGTTYEQYF.

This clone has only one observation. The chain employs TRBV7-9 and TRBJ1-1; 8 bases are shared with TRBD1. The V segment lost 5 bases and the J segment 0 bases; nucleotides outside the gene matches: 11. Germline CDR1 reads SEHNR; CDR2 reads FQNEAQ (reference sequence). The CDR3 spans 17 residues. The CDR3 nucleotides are TGTGCCAGCAGCAGAGGCCTCGGACAGGGCATGAACACTGAAGCTTTCTTT. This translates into CASSRGLGQGMNTEAFF.

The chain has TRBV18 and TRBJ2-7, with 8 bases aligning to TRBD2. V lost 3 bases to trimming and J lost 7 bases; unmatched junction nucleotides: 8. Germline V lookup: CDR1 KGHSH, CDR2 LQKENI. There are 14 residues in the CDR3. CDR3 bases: TGTGCCAGCTCACCCCTAGCGGGCCGGGGAGAGCAGTACTTC. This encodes CASSPLAGRGEQYF. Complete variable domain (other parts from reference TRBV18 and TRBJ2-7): NAGVMQNPRHLVRRRGQEARLRCSPMKGHSHVYWYRQLPEEGLKFMVYLQKENIIDESGMPKERFSAEFPKEGPSILRIQQVVRGDSAAYFCASSPLAGRGEQYFGPGTRLTVT.

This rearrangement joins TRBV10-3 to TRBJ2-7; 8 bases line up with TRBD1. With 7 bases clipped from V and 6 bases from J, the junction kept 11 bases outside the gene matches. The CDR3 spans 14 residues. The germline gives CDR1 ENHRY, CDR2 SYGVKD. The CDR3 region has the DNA TGTGCCATCACCACGACAGGGGTAAGGTCCGAGCAGTACTTC. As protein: CAITTTGVRSEQYF.

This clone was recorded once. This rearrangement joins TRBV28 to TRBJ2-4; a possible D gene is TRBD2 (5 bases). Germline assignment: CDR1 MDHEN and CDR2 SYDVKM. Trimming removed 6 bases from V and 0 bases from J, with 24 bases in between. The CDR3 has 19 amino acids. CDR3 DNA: TGTGCCAGCAGCTCCCCTGAGGAGCGCGGGCCGTTAGCCAAAAACATTCAGTACTTC. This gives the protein CASSSPEERGPLAKNIQYF.

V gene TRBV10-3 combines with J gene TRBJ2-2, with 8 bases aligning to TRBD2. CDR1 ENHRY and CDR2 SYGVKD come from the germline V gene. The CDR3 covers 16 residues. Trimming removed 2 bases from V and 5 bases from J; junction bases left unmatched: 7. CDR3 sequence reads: CAISEEVSGETGELFF. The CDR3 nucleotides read TGTGCCATCAGTGAGGAAGTTAGCGGGGAGACCGGGGAGCTGTTTTTT.

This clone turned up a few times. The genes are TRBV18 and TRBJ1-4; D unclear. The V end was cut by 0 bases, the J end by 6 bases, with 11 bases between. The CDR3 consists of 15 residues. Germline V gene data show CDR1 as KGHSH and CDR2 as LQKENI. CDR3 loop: CASSPPGKEHEKLFF. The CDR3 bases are TGTGCCAGCTCACCACCAGGGAAGGAACATGAAAAACTGTTTTTT.

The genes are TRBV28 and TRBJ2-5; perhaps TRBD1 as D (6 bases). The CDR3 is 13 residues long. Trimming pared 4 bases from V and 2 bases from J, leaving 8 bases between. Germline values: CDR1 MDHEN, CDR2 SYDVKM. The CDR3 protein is CASSSGEQETQYF. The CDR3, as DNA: TGTGCCAGCAGTTCAGGGGAACAAGAGACCCAGTACTTC.

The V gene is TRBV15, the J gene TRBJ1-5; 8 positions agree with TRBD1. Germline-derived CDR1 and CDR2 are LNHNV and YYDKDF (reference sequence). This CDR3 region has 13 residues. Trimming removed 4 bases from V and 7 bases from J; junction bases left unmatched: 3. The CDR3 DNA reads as TGTGCCACCAGCATCGACAGGGGCCAGCCCCAGCATTTT. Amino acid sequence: CATSIDRGQPQHF. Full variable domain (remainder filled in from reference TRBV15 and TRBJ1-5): DAMVIQNPRYQVTQFGKPVTLSCSQTLNHNVMYWYQQKSSQAPKLLFHYYDKDFNNEADTPDNFQSRRPNTSFCFLDIRSPGLGDTAMYLCATSIDRGQPQHFGDGTRLSIL.

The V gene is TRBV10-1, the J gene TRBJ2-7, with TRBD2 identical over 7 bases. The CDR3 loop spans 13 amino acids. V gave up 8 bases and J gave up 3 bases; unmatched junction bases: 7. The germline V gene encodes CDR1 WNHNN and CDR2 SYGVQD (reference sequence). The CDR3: CASRPSGVYEQYF. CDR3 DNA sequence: TGCGCCAGCCGACCGAGCGGGGTCTACGAGCAGTACTTC.

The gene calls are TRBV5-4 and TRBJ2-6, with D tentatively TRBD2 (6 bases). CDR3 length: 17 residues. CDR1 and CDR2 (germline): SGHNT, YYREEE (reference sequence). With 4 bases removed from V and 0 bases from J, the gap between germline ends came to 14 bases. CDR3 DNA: TGTGCCAGCAGCCGGAAAGGAGGGAGCTCTGGGGCCAACGTCCTGACTTTC. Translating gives CASSRKGGSSGANVLTF.

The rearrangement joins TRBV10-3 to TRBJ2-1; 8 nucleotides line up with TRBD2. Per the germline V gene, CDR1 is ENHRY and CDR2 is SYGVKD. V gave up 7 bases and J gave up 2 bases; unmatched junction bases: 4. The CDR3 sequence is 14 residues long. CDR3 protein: CAINTGGPYNEQFF. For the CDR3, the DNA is TGTGCCATCAATACGGGAGGGCCCTACAATGAGCAGTTCTTC.

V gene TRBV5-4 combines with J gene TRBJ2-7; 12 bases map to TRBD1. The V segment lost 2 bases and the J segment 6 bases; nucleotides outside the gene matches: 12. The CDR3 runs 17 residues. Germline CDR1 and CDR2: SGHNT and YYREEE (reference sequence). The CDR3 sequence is CASSLRWAGQGASEQYF. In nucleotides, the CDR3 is TGTGCCAGCAGCTTAAGGTGGGCGGGACAGGGGGCTAGCGAGCAGTACTTC.

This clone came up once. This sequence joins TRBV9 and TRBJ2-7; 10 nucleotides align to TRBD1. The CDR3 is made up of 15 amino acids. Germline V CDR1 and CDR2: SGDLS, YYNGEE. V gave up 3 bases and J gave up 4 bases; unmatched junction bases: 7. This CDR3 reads CASSAGTGVLYEQYF. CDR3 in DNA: TGTGCCAGCAGCGCCGGGACAGGGGTACTATACGAGCAGTACTTC.

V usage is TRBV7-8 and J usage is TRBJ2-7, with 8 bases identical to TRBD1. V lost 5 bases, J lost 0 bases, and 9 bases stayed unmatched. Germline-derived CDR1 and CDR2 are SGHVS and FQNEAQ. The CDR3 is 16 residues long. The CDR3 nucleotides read TGTGCCAGCAGCCTAGGCCCAGGACAGGGCTCCTACGAGCAGTACTTC. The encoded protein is CASSLGPGQGSYEQYF. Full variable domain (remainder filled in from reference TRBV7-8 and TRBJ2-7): GAGVSQSPRYKVAKRGQDVALRCDPISGHVSLFWYQQALGQGPEFLTYFQNEAQLDKSGLPSDRFFAERPEGSVSTLKIQRTQQEDSAVYLCASSLGPGQGSYEQYFGPGTRLTVT.

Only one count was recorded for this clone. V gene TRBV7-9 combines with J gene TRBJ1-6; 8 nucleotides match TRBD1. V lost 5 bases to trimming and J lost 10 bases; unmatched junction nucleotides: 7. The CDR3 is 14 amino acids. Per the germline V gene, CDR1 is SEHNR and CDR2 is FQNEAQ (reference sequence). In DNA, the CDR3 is TGTGCCAGCAGCATCCGGGACAGGTCCTCACCCCTCCACTTT. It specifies CASSIRDRSSPLHF.

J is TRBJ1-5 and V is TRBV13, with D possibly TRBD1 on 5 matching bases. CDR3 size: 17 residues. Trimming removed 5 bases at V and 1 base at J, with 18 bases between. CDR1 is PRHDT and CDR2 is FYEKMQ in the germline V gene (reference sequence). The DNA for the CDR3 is TGTGCCAGCAGCCACAAGGGGTCCCAAGGAAGCAATCAGCCCCAGCATTTT. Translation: CASSHKGSQGSNQPQHF. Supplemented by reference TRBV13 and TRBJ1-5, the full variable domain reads AAGVIQSPRHLIKEKRETATLKCYPIPRHDTVYWYQQGPGQDPQFLISFYEKMQSDKGSIPDRFSAQQFSDYHSELNMSSLELGDSALYFCASSHKGSQGSNQPQHFGDGTRLSIL.